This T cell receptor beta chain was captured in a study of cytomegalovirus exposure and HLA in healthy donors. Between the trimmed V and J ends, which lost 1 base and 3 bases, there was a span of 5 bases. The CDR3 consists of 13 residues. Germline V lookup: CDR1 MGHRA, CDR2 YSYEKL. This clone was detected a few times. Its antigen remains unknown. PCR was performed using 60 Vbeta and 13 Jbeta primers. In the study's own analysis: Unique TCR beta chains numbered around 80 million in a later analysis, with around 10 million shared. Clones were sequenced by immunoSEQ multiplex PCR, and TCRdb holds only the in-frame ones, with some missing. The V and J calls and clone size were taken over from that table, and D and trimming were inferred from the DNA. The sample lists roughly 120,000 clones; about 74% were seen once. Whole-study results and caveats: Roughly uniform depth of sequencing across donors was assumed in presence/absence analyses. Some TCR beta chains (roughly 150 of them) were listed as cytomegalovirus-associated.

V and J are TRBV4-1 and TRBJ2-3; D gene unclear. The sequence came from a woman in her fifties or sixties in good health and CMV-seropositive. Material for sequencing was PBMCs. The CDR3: CASSQAQTDTQYF. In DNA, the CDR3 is TGCGCCAGCAGCCAAGCACAGACAGATACGCAGTATTTT.